Below, 22 T cell receptor beta chains from the same sample are listed, as sequenced in a study of spatial heterogeneity in lung cancer. TCRdb used MiXCR to reprocess the 5' RACE reads, holding one entry per CDR3 protein. Of approximately 13,000 distinct CDR3 sequences listed, about 5% are singletons. Time point described: sample taken at primary tumor resection. Material for sequencing was whole RNA from tumor, nontumor lung or frozen PBMC, left unsorted. The sample consisted of lung tumor tissue, taken at surgery. Every receptor here comes from a human donor with early-stage non-small cell lung cancer.

In this sample, this clonotype turned up many times. This beta chain slipped into a library made for alpha chains as a stray read, so its size is not meaningful. V gene TRBV5-4 combines with J gene TRBJ2-5; D is tentatively TRBD1 or TRBD2 (5 bases each). CDR1 and CDR2 from the germline V gene are SGHNT and YYREEE (reference sequence). This CDR3 contains 13 residues. V lost 4 bases and J lost 5, with 12 bases in between. CDR3 sequence: CASSGTKRETQYF. The CDR3 DNA sequence: TGTGCCAGCAGCGGGACCAAGCGGGAGACCCAGTACTTC.

This clonotype showed up many times. A library made for alpha chains picked up this beta chain off target, so its size means little. V and J are TRBV7-2 and TRBJ1-5; D is unresolved. Trimming left V 3 bases short and J 5 bases short, with 11 bases between. Germline V gives CDR1 SGHTA, CDR2 FQGNSA. CDR3 length: 14 amino acids. The CDR3 region is CASSLAGSDQPQHF. The CDR3 bases are TGTGCCAGCAGCTTGGCAGGTAGTGATCAGCCCCAGCATTTT.

This clonotype has a count of ten or more. Because the library targeted alpha chains, this beta chain is an off-target read whose size means little. J is TRBJ2-5 and V is TRBV12-3 or TRBV12-4; D is perhaps TRBD1 (6 bases). This CDR3 region has 14 residues. V shed 3 bases and J shed 7 bases, with 15 bases lying between them. The CDR3, as DNA: TGTGCCAGCAGTTTTACGGGACAAGTAGCGACCCAGTACTTC. This gives the protein CASSFTGQVATQYF.

This clonotype was seen at least ten times. This beta chain represents an off-target read in a library built for alpha chains; its size is of limited meaning. The genes are TRBV10-3 and TRBJ2-7, with D possibly matching TRBD2 (6 bases). The CDR3 is 16 residues long. Germline V lookup: CDR1 ENHRY, CDR2 SYGVKD. V gave up 7 bases and J gave up 6 bases, with 25 bases separating them. The CDR3 DNA reads as TGTGCCATCAACATCGAGCCCATAACTAGCTCGGGCGAGCAGTACGTC. Residues: CAINIEPITSSGEQYV.

There are many counts of this clonotype. This beta chain appears as a stray read in a library generated for alpha chains; its size is not informative. The gene calls are TRBV4-3 and TRBJ2-3; TRBD2 aligns across 11 bases. The CDR3 is 15 residues long. Per germline, CDR1 LGHNA and CDR2 YSLEER. V dropped 2 bases and J dropped 5; count of bases not matched to a gene: 3. The CDR3 is CASSQRLAGLDTQYF. CDR3 sequence (DNA): TGCGCCAGCAGCCAAAGACTAGCGGGATTAGATACGCAGTATTTT.

Concerning this clonotype itself: This beta chain appears as a stray read in a library generated for alpha chains; its size is not informative. V is TRBV7-2 and J is TRBJ1-1, with TRBD1 as a possible D gene (6 bases). The germline gives CDR1 SGHTA, CDR2 FQGNSA. The length of the CDR3 is 14 residues. With 5 bases removed from V and 4 bases from J, the gap between germline ends came to 14 bases. The CDR3 coding sequence is TGTGCCAGCAGCCCACAGGGTGATAGCACTGAAGCTTTCTTT. Its translation is CASSPQGDSTEAFF.

This clonotype appeared many times. This beta chain is an off-target read within a library intended for alpha chains, so its frequency means little. This chain joins TRBV6-6 and TRBJ2-7, with D perhaps being TRBD1 or TRBD2 (5 bases each). Deletions cut 4 bases from V and 0 bases from J, with 7 bases between. The V gene's germline CDR1 is MNHNY and CDR2 SVGAGI (reference sequence). This CDR3 has 13 residues. The CDR3 region is CASSSGTSYEQYV. The CDR3 region has the DNA TGTGCCAGCAGTTCGGGGACCTCCTACGAGCAGTACGTC.

This clonotype was recorded many times. Little can be read into the size of this beta chain, an off-target read in a library designed for alpha chains. The rearrangement uses TRBV18 and TRBJ1-2; tentatively, D is TRBD1 (5 bases). V lost 3 bases, J lost 1 base, and 9 bases lay in between. This CDR3 spans 14 amino acids. CDR1 KGHSH and CDR2 LQKENI come from the germline V gene. Here the CDR3 DNA reads TGTGCCAGCTCACCGGCGACAGTTAACTATGGCTACACCTTC. Translated, it gives CASSPATVNYGYTF.

This clonotype was found a few times. This beta chain is a stray sequence in a library constructed for alpha chains; its clone size is not meaningful. The genes are TRBV9 and TRBJ2-5; 9 bases are shared with TRBD2. The CDR3 runs 15 residues. Germline V gene sequence: CDR1 SGDLS, CDR2 YYNGEE. V trimming: 6 bases; J trimming: 5 bases; junction bases outside the gene matches: 11. The CDR3 DNA reads TGTGCCAGCACCCTTGGCGGGGGGGCCGTCGAGACCCAGTACTTC. Protein: CASTLGGGAVETQYF.

This clonotype was recorded at least ten times. Because the library targeted alpha chains, this beta chain is an off-target read whose size means little. V is TRBV4-2 and J is TRBJ2-2; TRBD1 aligns across 7 bases. The CDR3 covers 15 residues. The V segment lost 1 base and the J segment 7 bases; nucleotides outside the gene matches: 6. Germline V gene sequence: CDR1 LGHNA, CDR2 YNFKEQ. Here the CDR3 reads CASSQAGTAGGELFF. CDR3 coding DNA: TGTGCCAGCAGCCAAGCCGGGACAGCCGGCGGGGAGCTGTTTTTT.

The table lists this clonotype with many counts. This beta chain is a stray read from a library made for alpha chains; its abundance is not meaningful. V and J are TRBV20-1 and TRBJ1-5; 7 nucleotides match TRBD1. The ends lost 3 bases at V and 2 bases at J; junction bases unmatched: 4. This CDR3 has 14 residues. Germline loops: CDR1 DFQATT, CDR2 SNEGSKA (reference sequence). The CDR3 sequence is CSARNRGGNQPQHF. Here the CDR3 DNA reads TGCAGTGCTAGGAACAGGGGAGGCAATCAGCCCCAGCATTTT.

This clonotype was recorded at least ten times. This beta chain turned up in a library designed for alpha chains; as an off-target read, its abundance says little. This chain connects TRBV29-1 to TRBJ1-3; the D is unclear. This CDR3 region has 13 residues. Germline V gene lookup returns CDR1 SQVTM and CDR2 ANQGSEA. V lost 6 bases to trimming and J lost 2 bases, with 11 bases between them. The CDR3, as DNA: TGCAGCGTCACCGGGAACCCTGGAAACACCATATATTTT. Amino acids: CSVTGNPGNTIYF.

This clonotype showed up many times. This beta chain is off target for a library built for alpha chains, so its abundance means little. This chain links TRBV12-3 or TRBV12-4 with TRBJ1-3; TRBD1 matches 9 bases. The trim removed 3 bases at V and 16 bases at J, leaving 7 bases unmatched. This CDR3 has 12 amino acids. The CDR3 nucleotides read TGTGCCAGCAGTTTTTGGACAGGGGACAGGTATTTT. It is translated as CASSFWTGDRYF.

This clonotype was detected ten times or more. The size of this beta chain means little, since it is a stray read in a library made for alpha chains. The chain employs TRBV10-3 and TRBJ1-1; a weak D match, TRBD1 (5 bases). Trimming pared 6 bases from V and 0 bases from J, leaving 14 bases between. The V gene's germline CDR1 is ENHRY and CDR2 SYGVKD. This CDR3 comprises 15 residues. The CDR3 DNA is TGTGCCATCAGCAATATCAGGGAAATGAACACTGAAGCTTTCTTT. Translated: CAISNIREMNTEAFF.

This clonotype was seen at least ten times. This beta chain is a stray read from a library made for alpha chains; its abundance is not meaningful. This chain connects TRBV6-5 to TRBJ2-1; a weak D match, TRBD2 (6 bases). CDR3 size: 14 residues. The V end lost 5 bases, the J end lost 2 bases, and 10 bases lay between the germline ends. Germline V gene sequence: CDR1 MNHEY, CDR2 SVGAGI. DNA for the CDR3: TGTGCCAGCAGTCAACGGGGGACCTACAATGAGCAGTTCTTC. Its protein is CASSQRGTYNEQFF.

This clonotype came up many times. For a library built for alpha chains, this beta chain is a stray read; little rests on its size. J is TRBJ2-3 and V is TRBV27, with TRBD1 matching over 8 bases. V shed 3 bases and J 15 bases; nucleotides not matched to a gene: 8. This CDR3 contains 12 residues. CDR1 MNHEY and CDR2 SMNVEV come from the germline V gene (reference sequence). CDR3 region: CASSFMGTGYYF. The CDR3 DNA reads as TGTGCCAGCAGTTTTATGGGGACAGGATACTATTTT.

In its sample, this clonotype is medium-sized (0.01 to 0.1%). This beta chain is a stray sequence in a library constructed for alpha chains; its clone size is not meaningful. The V and J genes are TRBV12-3 or TRBV12-4 and TRBJ1-2; D unresolved. V was clipped by 3 bases and J by 4 bases, with 3 bases between them. There are 11 residues in the CDR3. CDR3 sequence: CASSFTYGYTF. CDR3 sequence (DNA): TGTGCCAGCAGTTTTACCTATGGCTACACCTTC.

This clonotype was observed at least ten times. This beta chain is an off-target read within a library intended for alpha chains, so its frequency means little. This sequence joins TRBV6-5 and TRBJ1-2; D remains ambiguous. Germline V CDR1 and CDR2: MNHEY, SVGAGI. V lost 6 bases to trimming and J lost 6 bases, with 11 bases between them. The length of the CDR3 is 12 residues. Here the CDR3 DNA reads TGTGCCAGCAGGAGGACGTTAGATGGCTACACCTTC. Its protein product is CASRRTLDGYTF.

This clonotype was picked up many times. For a library built for alpha chains, this beta chain is a stray read; little rests on its size. This chain joins TRBV7-2 and TRBJ2-5; the D gene is possibly TRBD1 (6 bases). Trimming took 5 bases from V and 4 from J, leaving 17 bases between them. In germline, CDR1 is SGHTA, CDR2 FQGNSA. This CDR3 has 15 residues. This CDR3 is CASSPPSTGSETQYF. As DNA, the CDR3 is TGTGCCAGCAGCCCACCTTCCACAGGGTCAGAGACCCAGTACTTC.

At least ten counts were recorded for this clonotype. Because this beta chain is a stray read in a library intended to capture alpha chains, its abundance should not be given much weight. CDR3: CSVGEAGEKLFF. CDR3 nucleotides: TGCAGCGTAGGGGAGGCAGGGGAAAAACTGTTTTTT. V and J are TRBV29-1 and TRBJ1-4; a possible D gene is TRBD1 (5 bases). V was clipped by 6 bases and J by 8 bases, with 13 bases between them. Germline V lookup: CDR1 SQVTM, CDR2 ANQGSEA. The CDR3 spans 12 residues.

This clonotype was counted many times. Little can be read into the size of this beta chain, an off-target read in a library designed for alpha chains. The chain employs TRBV7-9 and TRBJ2-3, with 9 bases matching TRBD2. V dropped 6 bases and J dropped 0; count of bases not matched to a gene: 10. Germline V gene data show CDR1 as SEHNR and CDR2 as FQNEAQ (reference sequence). CDR3 length: 17 amino acids. CDR3: CASRPGRLAGSTDTQYF. CDR3 bases: TGTGCCAGCAGACCAGGCCGGCTAGCGGGGAGCACAGATACGCAGTATTTT.

This clonotype was picked up many times. A library made for alpha chains picked up this beta chain off target, so its size means little. This chain links TRBV6-1 with TRBJ2-3; TRBD2 agrees at 8 bases. The CDR3 spans 15 residues. With V trimmed by 4 bases and J by 1 base, 4 bases remained unmatched. Germline assignment: CDR1 MNHNS and CDR2 SASEGT. The CDR3 loop is CASSGETSGTDTQYF. DNA of the CDR3: TGTGCCAGCAGTGGGGAGACTAGCGGCACAGATACGCAGTATTTT.